This TCR beta chain originates from a study of blood T cells in healthy people across ages. Whole-study results and caveats: Estimated diversity that came from one million T cells was considered an underestimate.

The CDR3 spans 13 residues. Germline loops: CDR1 SGDLS, CDR2 YYNGEE. Unmatched junction bases numbered 1, after V lost 0 bases and J lost 5 bases. This clonotype was detected a few times. Its specificity is not known. A J-beta primer mix and a sample-barcoded 5' primer were used in a second PCR of roughly 6 to 12 cycles. MiXCR was run by TCRdb on the 5' RACE reads, yielding one entry per CDR3 protein. The sample has under 750,000 distinct CDR3 sequences; more than 45% are singletons. RNA extraction gave at least 5 micrograms of total RNA per sample. This TCR was recovered from a man aged 80 or over in good health. The V and J genes are TRBV9 and TRBJ2-5, with 7 bases aligning to TRBD2. The specimen was blood. This CDR3 reads CASSVGGGETQYF. As DNA, the CDR3 is TGTGCCAGCAGCGTAGGGGGAGGGGAGACCCAGTACTTC. Full variable domain (remainder filled in from reference TRBV9 and TRBJ2-5): DSGVTQTPKHLITATGQRVTLRCSPRSGDLSVYWYQQSLDQGLQFLIQYYNGEERAKGNILERFSAQQFPDLHSELNLSSLELGDSALYFCASSVGGGETQYFGPGTRLLVL.